One and the same sample provided the 23 T cell receptor beta chains below, sequenced in a study of blood T cell repertoires in COVID-19. Clones were read by immunoSEQ multiplex PCR, and TCRdb kept only the in-frame ones, dropping some. The sample contains fewer than 100,000 clones, 75% to 90% of which appear only once. The sample taken for sequencing was peripheral blood. These receptors were collected from a man aged 55 to 69 with acute or convalescent COVID-19.

V usage is TRBV19 and J usage is TRBJ2-2; a weak D match, TRBD1 (6 bases). Trimming removed 1 base at V and 7 bases at J, with 16 bases between. Germline CDR1 is LNHDA and CDR2 is SQIVND (reference sequence). CDR3 length: 16 amino acids. The CDR3 here is CASSIASRGKIGELFF. The CDR3 DNA is TGTGCCAGTAGTATAGCCTCGAGGGGGAAAATCGGGGAGCTGTTTTTT. The full variable domain, with the rest looked up from reference TRBV19 and TRBJ2-2, is DGGITQSPKYLFRKEGQNVTLSCEQNLNHDAMYWYRQDPGQGLRLIYYSQIVNDFQKGDIAEGYSVSREKKESFPLTVTSAQKNPTAFYLCASSIASRGKIGELFFGEGSRLTVL.

The chain recombines TRBV5-1 with TRBJ2-3, with 16 bases matching TRBD2. The CDR3 totals 19 residues. The germline V gene has CDR1 SGHRS and CDR2 YFSETQ. Trimming cost V 7 bases and J 0 bases; bases outside gene matches: 11. Here the CDR3 reads CASGSGTSGGARSTDTQYF. The CDR3 DNA reads TGCGCCAGCGGATCCGGGACTAGCGGGGGGGCGAGGAGCACAGATACGCAGTATTTT.

This chain links TRBV6-8 with TRBJ1-6, with a tentative D call TRBD1 (5 bases). Germline values: CDR1 MNHGY, CDR2 SAAAGT. The V end lost 0 bases, the J end lost 7 bases, and 16 bases lay between the germline ends. This CDR3 contains 17 residues. The CDR3 reads CASSYSNLERQNSPLHF. CDR3 bases: TGTGCCAGCAGTTACTCGAATTTGGAGCGACAGAATTCACCCCTCCACTTT.

The V gene is TRBV3-1 (or the pseudogene TRBV3-2), the J gene TRBJ1-2; perhaps TRBD1 as D (5 bases). This CDR3 is built from 13 residues. Germline CDR1 reads LGHDT; CDR2 reads YNNKEL (reference sequence). The germline V and J ends were trimmed by 6 bases and 8 bases, with 16 bases remaining between them. In DNA, the CDR3 is TGTGCCAGCAGACAGGACCCGCGTGGAGGCTACACCTTC. Translation gives CASRQDPRGGYTF.

The CDR3 DNA is TGTGCCAGCAGCCTTAGGGGGGGGAATTATGGCAAAAACATTCAGTACTTC. This translates into CASSLRGGNYGKNIQYF. The chain combines TRBV3-1 (or the pseudogene TRBV3-2) with TRBJ2-4; weak D call: TRBD2 (7 bases). CDR1 is LGHDT, CDR2 YNNKEL, per germline (reference sequence). The CDR3 extends over 17 amino acids. V dropped 4 bases and J dropped 3 bases, with 19 bases sitting between them.

This clone was seen a single time. CDR3 amino acids: CAISETGDSNQPQHF. CDR3 sequence (DNA): TGTGCCATCAGTGAGACAGGCGATAGCAATCAGCCCCAGCATTTT. The chain recombines TRBV10-3 with TRBJ1-5, with D possibly being TRBD1 (5 bases). This CDR3 region has 15 residues. Germline CDR1 reads ENHRY; CDR2 reads SYGVKD. Trimming left V 2 bases short and J 0 bases short, with 8 bases between.

Here the CDR3 reads CSATDYGYTF. The CDR3 bases are TGCAGTGCTACGGACTATGGCTACACCTTC. The genes are TRBV20-1 and TRBJ1-2; D gene unclear. The germline V and J ends were trimmed by 4 bases and 3 bases, with 3 bases remaining between them. The CDR3 is 10 amino acids. Germline V CDR1 and CDR2: DFQATT, SNEGSKA (reference sequence).

The chain recombines TRBV19 with TRBJ1-6, with 7 bases aligning to TRBD1. The CDR3 spans 14 residues. From germline, CDR1 is LNHDA and CDR2 SQIVND (reference sequence). V was clipped by 6 bases and J by 6 bases; unmatched bases: 5. The CDR3 coding sequence is TGTGCCAGTAGGCCGGGACAGTCTAATTCACCCCTCCACTTT. Its protein product is CASRPGQSNSPLHF. The complete variable domain, with remaining parts taken from reference TRBV19 and TRBJ1-6, reads DGGITQSPKYLFRKEGQNVTLSCEQNLNHDAMYWYRQDPGQGLRLIYYSQIVNDFQKGDIAEGYSVSREKKESFPLTVTSAQKNPTAFYLCASRPGQSNSPLHFGNGTRLTVT.

The chain employs TRBV29-1 and TRBJ1-1, with no clear D. Germline V gene lookup returns CDR1 SQVTM and CDR2 ANQGSEA. This CDR3 spans 13 amino acids. V lost 0 bases to trimming and J lost 0 bases, with 5 bases between them. CDR3: CSVEDHLNTEAFF. The DNA for the CDR3 is TGCAGCGTTGAAGATCATTTGAACACTGAAGCTTTCTTT.

V usage is TRBV2 and J usage is TRBJ1-2, with 7 bases aligning to TRBD1. This CDR3 contains 13 residues. V gave up 5 bases and J gave up 3 bases; unmatched junction bases: 3. Germline CDR1 reads SNHLY; CDR2 reads FYNNEI. The chain's CDR3 is CASSLGTDYGYTF. The CDR3 region has the DNA TGTGCCAGCAGTTTGGGGACAGACTATGGCTACACCTTC.

The V and J genes are TRBV11-2 and TRBJ2-2; 8 bases line up with TRBD1. The length of the CDR3 is 16 residues. CDR1 and CDR2 from the germline V gene are SGHAT and FQNNGV. V trimming: 5 bases; J trimming: 0 bases; junction bases outside the gene matches: 5. This CDR3 reads CASSLLTGANTGELFF. CDR3 nucleotide sequence: TGTGCCAGCAGCCTCCTGACAGGGGCGAACACCGGGGAGCTGTTTTTT.

This rearrangement joins TRBV10-3 to TRBJ2-1, with D possibly being TRBD1 (5 bases). V was trimmed by 3 bases and J by 13 bases, leaving 16 bases between them. Germline values: CDR1 ENHRY, CDR2 SYGVKD. The length of the CDR3 is 13 residues. The CDR3 DNA reads TGTGCCATCAGTGATAGTTTAGTCCAGGGACAGTTCTTC. Its translation: CAISDSLVQGQFF.

There are a few counts of this clone. The chain couples TRBV20-1 to TRBJ1-5, with 8 bases aligning to TRBD1. Germline values: CDR1 DFQATT, CDR2 SNEGSKA (reference sequence). The CDR3 is 14 residues long. The junction had 7 bases not matched to a gene; V was cut back by 3 bases and J by 6 bases. The CDR3 loop reads CSASSRGQSQPQHF. The CDR3 DNA is TGCAGTGCTAGTAGCAGGGGGCAGAGTCAGCCCCAGCATTTT.

The chain recombines TRBV7-9 with TRBJ1-6; perhaps TRBD1 as D (5 bases). Germline values: CDR1 SEHNR, CDR2 FQNEAQ (reference sequence). Trimming pared 6 bases from V and 8 bases from J, leaving 14 bases between. CDR3 length: 14 amino acids. CDR3 in amino acids: CASSRTIGDSPLHF. The CDR3 nucleotides read TGTGCCAGCAGTCGGACAATTGGGGATTCACCCCTCCACTTT.

A single count supports this clone. This chain links TRBV7-3 with TRBJ1-4; 12 bases map to TRBD1. CDR3 length: 18 residues. The J segment lost 2 bases and the V segment lost 7 bases, leaving 11 bases of the junction unmatched. The germline V gene has CDR1 SGHTA and CDR2 FQGTGA. The CDR3, as DNA: TGTGCCAGCACCCTAAGTGGGGACAGGGGGCGTACTAATGAAAAACTGTTTTTT. The encoded protein is CASTLSGDRGRTNEKLFF. The full variable domain, in which reference TRBV7-3 and TRBJ1-4 provide the parts outside the CDR3, is GAGVSQTPSNKVTEKGKYVELRCDPISGHTALYWYRQSLGQGPEFLIYFQGTGAADDSGLPNDRFFAVRPEGSVSTLKIQRTERGDSAVYLCASTLSGDRGRTNEKLFFGSGTQLSVL.

The rearrangement uses TRBV30 and TRBJ2-2; TRBD2 aligns across 8 bases. Unmatched junction bases numbered 5, after V lost 1 base and J lost 4 bases. The CDR3 extends over 15 amino acids. In germline, CDR1 is GTSNPN, CDR2 SVGIG (reference sequence). The CDR3 bases are TGTGCCTGGAGTGACGGGACTAGACGCACCGGGGAGCTGTTTTTT. Translation: CAWSDGTRRTGELFF.

This clone was detected a few times. V and J are TRBV5-5 and TRBJ1-6; 8 nucleotides align to TRBD1. Germline V gene data show CDR1 as SGHKS and CDR2 as YYEKEE (reference sequence). V lost 4 bases and J lost 7; bases outside the gene matches: 7. This CDR3 has 15 residues. CDR3 bases: TGTGCCAGCAGCCGCACAGGGGGTCGAAATTCACCCCTCCACTTT. The encoded protein is CASSRTGGRNSPLHF.

This chain connects TRBV28 to TRBJ1-2, with 7 bases that match TRBD1. Germline V gene data show CDR1 as MDHEN and CDR2 as SYDVKM. V lost 4 bases to trimming and J lost 3 bases; unmatched junction nucleotides: 8. The CDR3 length is 15 residues. CDR3 loop: CASSSTTGRYYGYTF. Here the CDR3 DNA reads TGTGCCAGCAGTTCAACGACAGGGCGCTACTATGGCTACACCTTC.

The chain carries TRBV6-2 or TRBV6-3 and TRBJ1-2, with a possible D match to TRBD1 (5 bases). The CDR3 covers 13 residues. Germline V gives CDR1 MNHEY, CDR2 SVGEGT. Trimming took 5 bases from V and 5 from J, leaving 12 bases between them. The CDR3 loop reads CASSGTSLYGYTF. The CDR3 nucleotides are TGTGCCAGCAGTGGGACTTCTCTTTATGGCTACACCTTC.

This chain links TRBV3-1 (or the pseudogene TRBV3-2) with TRBJ2-3; 14 bases agree with TRBD2. V shed 7 bases and J 4 bases; nucleotides not matched to a gene: 10. This CDR3 is built from 17 residues. The germline gives CDR1 LGHDT, CDR2 YNNKEL (reference sequence). CDR3 bases: TGTGCCAGCACCCTAAGACTGACTAGCGGGAGGGCAGATACGCAGTATTTT. This codes for CASTLRLTSGRADTQYF.

The V call is TRBV5-1, the J call TRBJ1-1, with 10 bases identical to TRBD1. Germline trimming cut 7 bases from V and 1 base from J; bases unmatched to any gene: 4. The germline V gene encodes CDR1 SGHRS and CDR2 YFSETQ. This CDR3 comprises 14 residues. This CDR3 reads CASRRDRGNTEAFF. CDR3 sequence (DNA): TGCGCCAGCCGCCGGGACAGGGGGAACACTGAAGCTTTCTTT.

This clone appeared once. The chain combines TRBV5-1 with TRBJ2-5, with 11 bases fitting TRBD2. Trimming took 5 bases from V and 5 from J; bases not matched to a gene: 5. Germline CDR1 reads SGHRS; CDR2 reads YFSETQ. The CDR3 has 14 residues. CDR3 bases: TGCGCCAGCAGACCGACTAGCGGGGTGGAGACCCAGTACTTC. Translation: CASRPTSGVETQYF. The variable domain in full, with the rest retrieved from reference TRBV5-1 and TRBJ2-5, is KAGVTQTPRYLIKTRGQQVTLSCSPISGHRSVSWYQQTPGQGLQFLFEYFSETQRNKGNFPGRFSGRQFSNSRSEMNVSTLELGDSALYLCASRPTSGVETQYFGPGTRLLVL.

This clone has just one count. This sequence joins TRBV5-1 and TRBJ2-7; 9 positions match TRBD2. This CDR3 comprises 14 residues. J lost 4 bases, V lost 4 bases, and 6 bases had no gene match. CDR1 and CDR2 from the germline V gene are SGHRS and YFSETQ. In nucleotides, the CDR3 is TGCGCCAGCAGCCTCCCGGGACTAGCTTACGAGCAGTACTTC. As protein: CASSLPGLAYEQYF.